These 22 T cell receptor beta chains originate from one sample sequenced in a study. TCRdb ran MiXCR on the RT-PCR reads and lists one entry per CDR3 protein. The table has approximately 720,000 distinct CDR3 sequences, 12% to 15% seen once. Specimen: memory CD4+ T cells from blood. These TCRs come from a female donor in good health, serving as a healthy control.

This clonotype was picked up a small number of times. This chain links TRBV20-1 with TRBJ2-1, with TRBD2 identical over 11 bases. The V and J ends lost 6 bases and 0 bases, in that order; junction bases with no gene match: 7. This CDR3 comprises 16 residues. The germline CDR1 and CDR2 sequences are DFQATT and SNEGSKA (reference sequence). The CDR3 DNA follows: TGCAGTGCCCCGACTAGCGGGAAAACCTCCTACAATGAGCAGTTCTTC. This gives the protein CSAPTSGKTSYNEQFF.

Only a few counts were recorded for this clonotype. The gene calls are TRBV5-6 and TRBJ1-2; no firm D call. Trimming took 7 bases from V and 9 from J, leaving 10 bases between them. Germline loops: CDR1 SGHDT, CDR2 YYEEEE. The CDR3 runs to 10 residues. The CDR3 DNA is TGTGCCAGCTTCCAAGCCCGCTACACCTTC. Residues: CASFQARYTF.

This clonotype appeared many times. The V gene is TRBV30, the J gene TRBJ2-3; a possible D gene is TRBD2 (6 bases). Germline values: CDR1 GTSNPN, CDR2 SVGIG (reference sequence). The CDR3 has 12 residues. Trimming removed 5 bases from V and 6 bases from J, with 12 bases in between. In nucleotides, the CDR3 is TGTGCCTGGGACCGAGCGGGTGATACGCAGTATTTT. Its protein product is CAWDRAGDTQYF.

This clonotype appeared a few times. V usage is TRBV7-2 and J usage is TRBJ2-7, with 7 bases matching TRBD1. The V gene end was trimmed by 4 bases and the J gene end by 2 bases; junction bases not matched to a gene: 11. This CDR3 has 16 residues. Germline CDR1 is SGHTA and CDR2 is FQGNSA. The CDR3 region is CASSSPRRDSTYEQYF. CDR3 DNA sequence: TGTGCCAGCAGCTCGCCCCGTCGGGACAGCACCTACGAGCAGTACTTC.

The chain links TRBV5-1 to TRBJ2-3; no firm D call. CDR1 is SGHRS and CDR2 is YFSETQ in the germline V gene. The length of the CDR3 is 13 residues. The V end lost 4 bases, the J end lost 2 bases, and 8 bases lay between the germline ends. The CDR3 region is CASSQLATDTQYF. The CDR3 DNA reads TGCGCCAGCAGCCAGCTTGCCACAGATACGCAGTATTTT. The full variable domain, in which reference TRBV5-1 and TRBJ2-3 provide the parts outside the CDR3, is KAGVTQTPRYLIKTRGQQVTLSCSPISGHRSVSWYQQTPGQGLQFLFEYFSETQRNKGNFPGRFSGRQFSNSRSEMNVSTLELGDSALYLCASSQLATDTQYFGPGTRLTVL.

The J gene is TRBJ2-5, the V gene TRBV27, with 14 bases matching TRBD2. The V and J ends lost 5 bases and 1 base, in that order; junction bases with no gene match: 0. The CDR3 length is 15 residues. The germline V gene encodes CDR1 MNHEY and CDR2 SMNVEV (reference sequence). The CDR3: CASSGLAGGQETQYF. The CDR3 coding sequence is TGTGCCAGCAGTGGACTAGCGGGAGGCCAAGAGACCCAGTACTTC.

At least ten counts were recorded for this clonotype. This chain connects TRBV6-5 to TRBJ1-2, with 9 bases fitting TRBD1. This CDR3 is built from 13 residues. Trimming removed 5 bases from V and 7 bases from J; junction bases left unmatched: 5. Germline loops: CDR1 MNHEY, CDR2 SVGAGI. The CDR3 loop reads CASSQQGASGYTF. The CDR3 DNA sequence: TGTGCCAGCAGTCAACAGGGGGCCTCTGGCTACACCTTC.

As for this clonotype: A much larger clone lies one base from this, so it may be a read error. The chain couples TRBV29-1 to TRBJ2-3, with D possibly TRBD1 on 5 matching bases. V lost 6 bases and J 2 bases, leaving 18 bases between the germline ends. CDR3 size: 15 residues. The germline V gene encodes CDR1 SQVTM and CDR2 ANQGSEA. In nucleotides, the CDR3 is TGCAGCGTGGAGAGTACAGGAGATATCACAGATACGCAGTATTTT. Translated: CSVESTGDITDTQYF.

Many counts were recorded for this clonotype. V is TRBV7-2 and J is TRBJ2-3; the D is unclear. The V end lost 6 bases, the J end lost 4 bases, and 11 bases lay between the germline ends. The length of the CDR3 is 13 residues. Germline values: CDR1 SGHTA, CDR2 FQGNSA. Here the CDR3 reads CASRQLVADTQYF. The CDR3 nucleotides read TGTGCCAGCAGACAGCTCGTGGCAGATACGCAGTATTTT. Drawing the rest from reference TRBV7-2 and TRBJ2-3, the complete variable domain is GAGVSQSPSNKVTEKGKDVELRCDPISGHTALYWYRQSLGQGLEFLIYFQGNSAPDKSGLPSDRFSAERTGGSVSTLTIQRTQQEDSAVYLCASRQLVADTQYFGPGTRLTVL.

The sample holds a few counts of this clonotype. The chain recombines TRBV20-1 with TRBJ2-1, with 12 bases identical to TRBD2. This CDR3 is 19 amino acids long. Germline assignment: CDR1 DFQATT and CDR2 SNEGSKA (reference sequence). V gave up 3 bases and J gave up 3 bases; unmatched junction bases: 15. The CDR3 is CSASSGASGRARFYNEQFF. The CDR3 DNA reads TGCAGTGCTAGTAGTGGGGCTAGCGGGAGGGCGAGGTTCTACAATGAGCAGTTCTTC.

V is TRBV5-1 and J is TRBJ1-1, with TRBD1 matching 11 bases. This CDR3 region has 15 residues. The V and J ends lost 3 bases and 4 bases, in that order; junction bases with no gene match: 5. Looked up from germline, CDR1 is SGHRS and CDR2 is YFSETQ. The CDR3 reads CASSSRTGGSTEAFF. The CDR3 nucleotides read TGCGCCAGCAGCTCCCGGACAGGGGGCTCCACTGAAGCTTTCTTT.

In regard to this clonotype: This is likely a read error, given that the CDR3 carries no conserved phenylalanine or tryptophan at its end. This chain uses TRBV7-2 with TRBJ2-2, with D possibly being TRBD1 (5 bases). CDR3 size: 13 residues. Trimming left V 7 bases short and J 6 bases short, with 12 bases between. Germline lookup yields CDR1 SGHTA and CDR2 FQGNSA. The CDR3 loop reads CASTRQSAGELFL. The CDR3, as DNA: TGTGCCAGCACTCGACAGTCGGCCGGGGAGCTGTTTCTT.

The chain has TRBV9 and TRBJ1-2; possibly TRBD1 for D (5 bases). The CDR3 loop spans 17 amino acids. V gave up 2 bases and J gave up 3 bases, with 20 bases separating them. The germline V gene encodes CDR1 SGDLS and CDR2 YYNGEE. The CDR3 sequence is CASSVFSSARVDYGYTF. The CDR3 DNA reads as TGTGCCAGCAGCGTTTTCTCATCGGCCAGGGTCGACTATGGCTACACCTTC.

The chain carries TRBV20-1 and TRBJ1-1, with D maybe TRBD1 (5 bases). The CDR3 runs 15 residues. Germline V gene data show CDR1 as DFQATT and CDR2 as SNEGSKA (reference sequence). V was pared by 2 bases and J by 0 bases, with 13 bases between. CDR3 in DNA: TGCAGTGCTAGACAGGGTGCGAGTATGAACACTGAAGCTTTCTTT. Translated: CSARQGASMNTEAFF.

This clonotype was counted a few times. J is TRBJ1-1 and V is TRBV5-1, with 7 positions matching TRBD1. This CDR3 is built from 15 residues. From germline, CDR1 is SGHRS and CDR2 YFSETQ. The trim removed 4 bases at V and 6 bases at J, leaving 12 bases unmatched. CDR3 amino acids: CASSEGGTYGSEAFF. The CDR3, as DNA: TGCGCCAGCAGCGAAGGGGGCACTTACGGTTCTGAAGCTTTCTTT.

This clonotype was found a few times. This rearrangement joins TRBV3-1 to TRBJ2-7; 10 bases are shared with TRBD1. J was trimmed by 7 bases and V by 4 bases; bases with no gene match: 13. This CDR3 is 16 amino acids long. CDR1 LGHDT and CDR2 YNNKEL come from the germline V gene (reference sequence). CDR3 loop: CASSLRPGQGIGEQYF. CDR3 bases: TGTGCCAGCAGCCTTCGGCCGGGACAGGGGATAGGGGAGCAGTACTTC.

This clonotype was seen more than once but under ten times. The chain recombines TRBV29-1 with TRBJ2-2; TRBD2 agrees at 8 bases. Germline CDR1 and CDR2: SQVTM and ANQGSEA. The junction had 6 bases not matched to a gene; V was cut back by 6 bases and J by 6 bases. This CDR3 region has 13 residues. The CDR3 bases are TGCAGCGTAGGGCGGGGGGTCCCCGGGGAGCTGTTTTTT. This encodes CSVGRGVPGELFF.

This clonotype was detected only a few times. This chain uses TRBV12-3 or TRBV12-4 with TRBJ1-2; 12 bases map to TRBD1. V was pared by 8 bases and J by 1 base, with 8 bases of the junction left unmatched. The CDR3 is 16 amino acids. The CDR3 sequence is CASEGTGGPINYGYTF. The CDR3 region has the DNA TGTGCCAGCGAAGGGACAGGGGGCCCCATTAACTATGGCTACACCTTC.

This clonotype was seen a handful of times. The V call is TRBV6-2 or TRBV6-3, the J call TRBJ2-1; no clear D gene. The CDR3 is 11 amino acids. Per the germline V gene, CDR1 is MNHEY and CDR2 is SVGEGT. V lost 5 bases and J lost 8, with 7 bases in between. The CDR3 DNA sequence: TGTGCCAGCAGTGGGTATCATGAGCAGTTCTTC. Translating it yields CASSGYHEQFF.

This clonotype was seen ten or more times. This chain uses TRBV29-1 with TRBJ2-3, with 12 positions matching TRBD2. Germline trimming cut 6 bases from V and 4 bases from J; bases unmatched to any gene: 8. The CDR3 spans 15 residues. The germline V gene has CDR1 SQVTM and CDR2 ANQGSEA. CDR3 sequence (DNA): TGCAGCGTGCCGACTAGCGGGAGTGGCGCAGATACGCAGTATTTT. This codes for CSVPTSGSGADTQYF.

The chain has TRBV3-1 and TRBJ1-2; D is unclear. Trimming pared 0 bases from V and 3 bases from J, leaving 5 bases between. This CDR3 region has 13 residues. Germline V lookup: CDR1 LGHDT, CDR2 YNNKEL (reference sequence). The CDR3 reads CASSQEWHYGYTF. In DNA, the CDR3 is TGTGCCAGCAGCCAAGAGTGGCACTATGGCTACACCTTC.

The J gene is TRBJ1-6, the V gene TRBV5-1, with TRBD1 matching 7 bases. Per the germline V gene, CDR1 is SGHRS and CDR2 is YFSETQ. J lost 6 bases, V lost 4 bases, and 10 bases had no gene match. CDR3 length: 16 amino acids. The CDR3 DNA is TGCGCCAGCAGCCCACTAGGACAGGTGTCTAATTCACCCCTCCACTTT. This encodes CASSPLGQVSNSPLHF.